This T cell receptor (beta chain) was sequenced for a study of T cell changes during pregnancy in multiple sclerosis. Produced via immunoSEQ multiplex PCR; TCRdb's table is partial and in-frame only. The profile covers 38,000 or so clones, with 90% to 95% appearing a single time and under 10% taken by the ten largest. With 0 bases removed from V and 9 bases from J, the gap between germline ends came to 8 bases. Germline assignment: CDR1 MGHRA and CDR2 YSYEKL. This CDR3 contains 13 residues. Material: CD8+ T cells from peripheral blood mononuclear cells, obtained before pregnancy. V gene TRBV4-1 combines with J gene TRBJ2-2; D ambiguous. This TCR derives from a female donor with multiple sclerosis, enrolled in a pregnancy study. CDR3: CASSQDRGWELFF. CDR3 bases: TGCGCCAGCAGCCAAGATCGTGGCTGGGAGCTGTTTTTT.